This T cell receptor beta chain emerged from a study of identical twins. The study's findings and limits: The models systematically underestimated how much out-of-frame TCR alpha was shared in monozygotic twins.

TCRdb processed the 5' RACE reads anew with MiXCR; each CDR3 protein has one entry. This sample has some 1,600,000 distinct CDR3 sequences, with roughly 35% found just once. This clonotype occurred a few times. The antigen is undetermined. This CDR3 is 14 amino acids long. V lost 4 bases, J lost 5 bases, and 11 bases lay in between. CDR1 is KGHSH, CDR2 LQKENI, per germline. This TCR came from a newborn girl in good health. Sequences were obtained from cord blood. The chain links TRBV18 to TRBJ1-4; a weak D match, TRBD1 (5 bases). The CDR3 sequence is CASSLREGNEKLFF. The CDR3 nucleotides are TGTGCCAGCTCACTTCGGGAGGGGAATGAAAAACTGTTTTTT.